The 3 T cell receptor beta chains in this list originate from one sample, sequenced in a study of vaccination and CD4 T cells after COVID-19. As to treatment: 10-day PBMC culture with coronavirus spike peptide pools or control peptides (ViraFEST assay). Oncomine TCR Beta short-read sequencing was applied to DNA from cultured CD4+ T cells. TCRdb reprocessed the PCR reads with MiXCR, giving one entry per CDR3 protein. The data contain about 10,000 distinct CDR3 sequences, just over 60% of them singletons. Their recognized antigens are unknown. The specimen was CD4+ T cells from blood, cultured in vitro. The receptors were sampled from a human donor who had recovered from COVID-19.

A few counts support this clonotype. The chain uses TRBV19 and TRBJ2-5, with D perhaps matching TRBD1 or TRBD2 (5 bases each). V was clipped by 8 bases and J by 7 bases, with 20 bases between them. Looked up from germline, CDR1 is LNHDA and CDR2 is SQIVND (reference sequence). The CDR3 spans 14 residues. The CDR3 nucleotides are TGTGCCAGTGCGCCCGGGACGGTGGGTCGGACCCAGTACTTC. Its protein is CASAPGTVGRTQYF.

This clonotype was seen just once. The V gene is TRBV2, the J gene TRBJ1-1, with 9 positions matching TRBD1. In germline, CDR1 is SNHLY, CDR2 FYNNEI. With 10 bases clipped from V and 8 bases from J, the junction kept 5 bases outside the gene matches. CDR3 length: 11 residues. This CDR3 reads CATWDRAEAFF. CDR3 sequence (DNA): TGTGCCACCTGGGACAGGGCAGAAGCTTTCTTT.

This clonotype has just one count. The chain links TRBV11-3 to TRBJ2-2, with 7 bases identical to TRBD2. Germline CDR1 SGHNT, CDR2 YENEEA. The V segment lost 5 bases and the J segment 3 bases; nucleotides outside the gene matches: 9. CDR3 length: 16 amino acids. The CDR3: CASSRAPGGDTGELFF. The DNA of the CDR3 is TGTGCCAGCAGCCGGGCTCCGGGAGGTGACACCGGGGAGCTGTTTTTT.